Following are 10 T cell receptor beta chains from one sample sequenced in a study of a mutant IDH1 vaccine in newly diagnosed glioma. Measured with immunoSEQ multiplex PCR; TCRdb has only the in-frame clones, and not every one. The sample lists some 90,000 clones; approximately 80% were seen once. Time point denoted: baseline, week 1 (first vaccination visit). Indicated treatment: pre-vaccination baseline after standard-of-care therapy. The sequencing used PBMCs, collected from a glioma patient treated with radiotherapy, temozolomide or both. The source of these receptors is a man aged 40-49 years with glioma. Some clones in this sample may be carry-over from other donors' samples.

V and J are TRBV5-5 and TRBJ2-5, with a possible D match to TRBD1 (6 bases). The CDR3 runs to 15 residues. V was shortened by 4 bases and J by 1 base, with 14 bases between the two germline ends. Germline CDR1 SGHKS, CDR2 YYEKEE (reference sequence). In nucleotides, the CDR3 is TGTGCCAGCAGCCACAGGGTAACCCCCCAAGAGACCCAGTACTTC. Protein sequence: CASSHRVTPQETQYF.

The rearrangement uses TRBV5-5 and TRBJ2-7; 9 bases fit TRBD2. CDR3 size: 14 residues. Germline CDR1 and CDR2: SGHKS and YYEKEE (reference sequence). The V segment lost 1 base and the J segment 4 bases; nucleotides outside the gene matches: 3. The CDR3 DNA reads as TGTGCCAGCAGCTTGATAGCGGGGGCATACGAGCAGTACTTC. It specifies CASSLIAGAYEQYF.

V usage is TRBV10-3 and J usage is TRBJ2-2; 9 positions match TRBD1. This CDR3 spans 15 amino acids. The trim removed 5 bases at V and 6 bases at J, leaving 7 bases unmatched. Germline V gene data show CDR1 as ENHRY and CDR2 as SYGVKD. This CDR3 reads CAISTGQGFAGELFF. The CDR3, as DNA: TGTGCCATCAGTACCGGACAGGGGTTCGCCGGGGAGCTGTTTTTT.

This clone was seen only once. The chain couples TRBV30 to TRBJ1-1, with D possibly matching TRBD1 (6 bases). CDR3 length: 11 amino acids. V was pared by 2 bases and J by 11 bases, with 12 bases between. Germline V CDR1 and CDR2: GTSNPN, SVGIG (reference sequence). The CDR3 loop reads CAWSHRDRAFF. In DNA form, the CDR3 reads TGTGCCTGGAGTCACAGAGACAGGGCTTTCTTT. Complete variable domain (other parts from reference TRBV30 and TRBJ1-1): SQTIHQWPATLVQPVGSPLSLECTVEGTSNPNLYWYRQAAGRGLQLLFYSVGIGQISSEVPQNLSASRPQDRQFILSSKKLLLSDSGFYLCAWSHRDRAFFGQGTRLTVV.

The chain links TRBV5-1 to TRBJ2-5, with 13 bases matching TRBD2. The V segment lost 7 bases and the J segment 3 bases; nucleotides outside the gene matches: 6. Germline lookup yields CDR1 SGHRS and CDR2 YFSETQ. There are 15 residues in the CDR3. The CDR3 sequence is CASSGTSGVKETQYF. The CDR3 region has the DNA TGCGCCAGCTCCGGGACTAGCGGGGTAAAAGAGACCCAGTACTTC.

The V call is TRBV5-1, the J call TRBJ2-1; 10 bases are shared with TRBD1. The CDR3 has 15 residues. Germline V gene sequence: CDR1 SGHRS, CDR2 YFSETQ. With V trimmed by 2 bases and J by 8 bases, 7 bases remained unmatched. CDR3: CASSLGQGGGDEQFF. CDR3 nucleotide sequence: TGCGCCAGCAGCTTAGGACAGGGGGGAGGTGATGAGCAGTTCTTC.

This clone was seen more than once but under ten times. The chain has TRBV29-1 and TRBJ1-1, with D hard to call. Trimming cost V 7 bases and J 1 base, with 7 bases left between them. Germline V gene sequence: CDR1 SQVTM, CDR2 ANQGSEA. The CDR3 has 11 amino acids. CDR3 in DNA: TGCAGCGCTCGAGGGAACACTGAAGCTTTCTTT. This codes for CSARGNTEAFF.

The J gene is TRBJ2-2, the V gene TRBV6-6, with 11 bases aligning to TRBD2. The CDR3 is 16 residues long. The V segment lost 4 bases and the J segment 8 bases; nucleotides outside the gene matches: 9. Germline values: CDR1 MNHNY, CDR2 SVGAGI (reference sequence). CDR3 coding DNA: TGTGCCAGCAGTTTAGCGGGGGGGTCAACCGTAGGGGAGCTGTTTTTT. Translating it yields CASSLAGGSTVGELFF.

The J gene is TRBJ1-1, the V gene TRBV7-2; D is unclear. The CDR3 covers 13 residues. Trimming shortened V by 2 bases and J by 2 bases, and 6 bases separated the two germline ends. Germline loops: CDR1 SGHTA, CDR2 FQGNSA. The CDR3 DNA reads TGTGCCAGCAGCTTATACGAAAACACTGAAGCTTTCTTT. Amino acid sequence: CASSLYENTEAFF.

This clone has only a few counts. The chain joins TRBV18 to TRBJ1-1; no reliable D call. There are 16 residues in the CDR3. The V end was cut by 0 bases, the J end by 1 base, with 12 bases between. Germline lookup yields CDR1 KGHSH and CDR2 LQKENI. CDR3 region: CASSPPERTANTEAFF. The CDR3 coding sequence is TGTGCCAGCTCACCACCGGAGCGGACGGCGAACACTGAAGCTTTCTTT. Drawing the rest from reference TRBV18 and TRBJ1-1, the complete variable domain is NAGVMQNPRHLVRRRGQEARLRCSPMKGHSHVYWYRQLPEEGLKFMVYLQKENIIDESGMPKERFSAEFPKEGPSILRIQQVVRGDSAAYFCASSPPERTANTEAFFGQGTRLTVV.